This T cell receptor (beta chain) was documented in a study of T cell responses to AZD1222 COVID-19 vaccine (dated by TCRdb to the early 2020s). Broadly, across the study: Because spike-specific TCR depth and breadth did not differ between the two schedules, AZD1222 recipients who got a second dose at roughly 4 weeks were pooled with those who got a second dose at roughly 12 weeks. Trial participants were enrolled into age subgroups of 18-55, 56-69 and 70-plus years, which contained around 150, 29 and 61 TCR-sequenced participants, respectively. A total of just over 230 trial participants underwent TCR sequencing, of whom around 210 had received two doses of AZD1222 and some 25 had received two doses of the MenACWY control vaccine. Results and caveats for the whole study, not just this receptor: No day 14 peak-response samples were available, so repertoires were characterized only after the peak T cell response. Nearly half of unique spike-specific TCRs reportedly recognized epitopes outside regions mutated in the B.1.351 and B.1.1.7 variants. Spike-specific TCR breadth and depth rose significantly after two AZD1222 doses compared with day 0 and with MenACWY recipients. Participants were mostly white British and included more females than males, and it was suggested by the authors that clonal diversity may have been underestimated. CD4 TCRs associated with the vaccine covered the entire spike protein, and the dominant responses were in regions 160-218 and 743-854. Conclusions about previously exposed vaccinees were limited because only six AZD1222 recipients were SARS-CoV-2 seropositive at baseline. The 56-69-year group was small, and its depth increase did not reach significance, likely because of low power.

The CDR3 regions of human TCRbeta chains were subjected to immunosequencing. Per the source publication's procedure: TCRs in the repertoires were compared against a reference library of SARS-CoV-2-specific TCRs that had been generated with the MIRA antigen-specificity platform. Breadth was defined as the fraction of unique TCRs that were SARS-CoV-2-associated, and depth was defined as the fraction of total T cells that were SARS-CoV-2-associated. Using the MIRA data, each spike-specific TCR was mapped to the spike region that the TCR reacts to and placed in a CD4 or CD8 class. Log10-transformed breadth and depth values were compared by one-way ANOVA with Sidak's multiple comparisons tests. Entries here come from immuneACCESS through TCRdb and include only in-frame sequences with V and J called. Some clones fail to appear in such tables; in the studies checked, an unresolved V gene covers under half of the shortfall, and the cause of the remainder is unknown. That table gives V, J and clone size, and the DNA gave D and trimming. The sample data list about 97,000 clones, and around nine tenths of these were observed just once. Approximately 7% of the sample rests with the top ten.

The CDR3 holds 14 amino acids from the cysteine to the phenylalanine. Only CDR3 DNA remains: 42 bases, in frame from the first base. Relative to germline, V is 1 base shorter and J is 3 bases shorter, with 7 bases between their ends. The germline V gene provides CDR1 KGHSH and CDR2 LQKENI. The sample's time point label, decoded: baseline before first vaccination. The vaccinee samples were drawn from two UK trials, COV001 and COV002, one of which was a single-blind randomized controlled phase 2/3 trial testing AZD1222 (ChAdOx1 nCoV-19) in healthy adults. For TCRbeta chain sequencing, PBMC samples were collected from trial participants at day 0 and at day 28 after the second dose. Notes on this clone: The target of this receptor is not known. No per-base quality is available; no much larger clone lies one base away.

The sequenced sample was peripheral blood, obtained on day 0 of AZD1222 vaccination. The chain links TRBV18 with TRBJ1-5, and the D gene may be TRBD1, 5 bases matching. The clonotype comes from an adult in good health. The CDR3 in this case is CASSPQGTNQPQHF. The DNA is as follows: TGTGCCAGCTCACCACAGGGGACCAATCAGCCCCAGCATTTT.